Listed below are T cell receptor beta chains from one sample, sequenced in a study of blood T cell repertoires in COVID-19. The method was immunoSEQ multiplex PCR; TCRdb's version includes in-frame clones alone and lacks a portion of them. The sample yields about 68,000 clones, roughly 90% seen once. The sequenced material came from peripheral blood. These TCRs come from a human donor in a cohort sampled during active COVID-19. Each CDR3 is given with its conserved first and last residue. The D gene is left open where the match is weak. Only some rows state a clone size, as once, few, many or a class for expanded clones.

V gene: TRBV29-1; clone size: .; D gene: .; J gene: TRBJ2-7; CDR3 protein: CSVEGQNF; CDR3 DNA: TGCAGCGTCGAGGGACAAAACTTC
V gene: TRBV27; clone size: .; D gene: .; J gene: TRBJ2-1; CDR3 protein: CASSLGLEQFF; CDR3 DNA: TGTGCCAGCAGTTTAGGGCTTGAGCAGTTCTTC
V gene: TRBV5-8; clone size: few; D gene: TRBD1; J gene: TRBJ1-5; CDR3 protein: CASSAGQGPNQPQHF; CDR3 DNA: TGTGCCAGCAGCGCGGGACAGGGTCCCAATCAGCCCCAGCATTTT
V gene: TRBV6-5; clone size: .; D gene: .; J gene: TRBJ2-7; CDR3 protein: CATIPGGGNTGGQYF; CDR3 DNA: TGTGCCACTATCCCTGGGGGGGGCAATACGGGCGGGCAGTACTTC
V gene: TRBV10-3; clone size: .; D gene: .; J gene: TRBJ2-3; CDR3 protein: CAISFRGQTTDTQYF; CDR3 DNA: TGTGCCATCAGCTTTCGAGGCCAGACCACAGATACGCAGTATTTT
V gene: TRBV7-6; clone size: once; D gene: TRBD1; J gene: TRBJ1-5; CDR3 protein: CASSPGTGKPYQPQHF; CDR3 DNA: TGTGCCAGCAGCCCCGGGACAGGAAAACCCTATCAGCCCCAGCATTTT
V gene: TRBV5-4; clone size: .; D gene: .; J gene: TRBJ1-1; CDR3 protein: CASSLGTVNTEAFF; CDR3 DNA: TGTGCCAGCAGCTTGGGTACGGTGAACACTGAAGCTTTCTTT
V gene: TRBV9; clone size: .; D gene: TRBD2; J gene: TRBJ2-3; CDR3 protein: CASSASLTSGGLLSTDTQYF; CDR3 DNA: TGTGCCAGCAGCGCCTCCCTTACTAGCGGGGGGCTCCTGAGCACAGATACGCAGTATTTT
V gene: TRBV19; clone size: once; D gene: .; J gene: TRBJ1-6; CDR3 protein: CASSRRDFVRRSPLHF; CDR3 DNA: TGTGCCAGTAGTCGTAGGGACTTCGTTCGGAGATCACCCCTCCACTTT
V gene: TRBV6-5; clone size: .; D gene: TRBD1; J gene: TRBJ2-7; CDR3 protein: CASIEMGQGSYEQYF; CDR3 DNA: TGTGCCAGCATCGAGATGGGACAGGGGTCCTACGAGCAGTACTTC
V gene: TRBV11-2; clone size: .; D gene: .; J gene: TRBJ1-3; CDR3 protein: CASSLVPTGGNTIYF; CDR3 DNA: TGTGCCAGCAGCTTAGTTCCAACAGGTGGAAACACCATATATTTT
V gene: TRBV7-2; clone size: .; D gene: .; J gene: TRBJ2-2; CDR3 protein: CASSLWGLNTGELFF; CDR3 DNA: TGTGCCAGCAGCTTATGGGGGCTGAACACCGGGGAGCTGTTTTTT
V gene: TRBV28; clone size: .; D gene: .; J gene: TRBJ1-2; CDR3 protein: CATTRIPPGARGYTF; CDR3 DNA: TGTGCCACCACACGAATCCCCCCAGGGGCGCGTGGCTACACCTTC
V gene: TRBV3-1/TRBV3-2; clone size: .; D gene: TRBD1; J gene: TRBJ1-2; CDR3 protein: CASGLGQGYGYTF; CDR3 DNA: TGTGCCAGCGGGTTGGGACAGGGCTATGGCTACACCTTC
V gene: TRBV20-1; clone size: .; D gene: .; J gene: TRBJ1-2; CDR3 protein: CSASGGLGYTF; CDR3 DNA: TGCAGTGCATCCGGGGGGCTCGGCTACACCTTC
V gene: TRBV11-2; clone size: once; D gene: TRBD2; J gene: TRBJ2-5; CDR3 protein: CASRLTAGGETQYF; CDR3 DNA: TGTGCCAGCAGATTAACAGCGGGGGGGGAGACCCAGTACTTC
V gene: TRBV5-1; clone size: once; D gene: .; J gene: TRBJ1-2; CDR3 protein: CASRVQGVDYGYTF; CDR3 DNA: TGCGCCAGCAGGGTACAGGGTGTAGACTATGGCTACACCTTC
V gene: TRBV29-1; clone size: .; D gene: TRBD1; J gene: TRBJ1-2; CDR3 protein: CSVHGQDGYTF; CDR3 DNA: TGCAGCGTCCACGGACAGGATGGCTACACCTTC
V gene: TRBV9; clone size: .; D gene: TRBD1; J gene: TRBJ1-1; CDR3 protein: CASSREGTGAEAFF; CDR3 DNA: TGTGCCAGCAGCAGAGAGGGAACAGGGGCTGAAGCTTTCTTT
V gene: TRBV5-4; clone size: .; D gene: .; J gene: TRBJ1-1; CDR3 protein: CASSFEGPLNTEAFF; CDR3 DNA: TGTGCCAGCAGCTTCGAGGGTCCCCTGAACACTGAAGCTTTCTTT
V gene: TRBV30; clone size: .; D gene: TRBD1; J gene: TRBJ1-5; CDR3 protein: CAWSRLPDRARGSNQPQHF; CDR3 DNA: TGTGCCTGGAGTCGCCTCCCCGACAGGGCTCGGGGATCAAATCAGCCCCAGCATTTT
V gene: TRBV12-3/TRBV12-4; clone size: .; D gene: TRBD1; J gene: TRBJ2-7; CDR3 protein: CASTLGQSYEQYF; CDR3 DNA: TGTGCCAGCACCCTGGGACAGTCCTACGAGCAGTACTTC
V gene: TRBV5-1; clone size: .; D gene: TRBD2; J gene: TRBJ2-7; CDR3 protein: CASSSGLAGTYEQYF; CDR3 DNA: TGCGCCAGCAGCTCCGGGCTAGCGGGGACCTACGAGCAGTACTTC
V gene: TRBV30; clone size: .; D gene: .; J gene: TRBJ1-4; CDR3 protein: CAWSVLSGNEKLFF; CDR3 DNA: TGTGCCTGGAGTGTACTTAGCGGTAATGAAAAACTGTTTTTT
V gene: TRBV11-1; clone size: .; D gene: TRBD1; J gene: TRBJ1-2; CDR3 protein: CASSRTGGADYGYTF; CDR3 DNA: TGTGCCAGCAGCCGAACAGGGGGCGCAGACTATGGCTACACCTTC
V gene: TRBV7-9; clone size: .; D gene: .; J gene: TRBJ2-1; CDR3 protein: CASSLGSAVRGNEQFF; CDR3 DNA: TGTGCCAGCAGCTTAGGATCGGCGGTGAGGGGGAATGAGCAGTTCTTC
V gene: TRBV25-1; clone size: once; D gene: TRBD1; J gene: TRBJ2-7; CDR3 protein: CASRQGISYEQYF; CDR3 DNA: TGTGCCAGCCGACAGGGGATCTCCTACGAGCAGTACTTC
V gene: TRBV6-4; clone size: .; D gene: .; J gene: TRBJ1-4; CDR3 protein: CASSAAPEGTNEKLFF; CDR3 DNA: TGTGCCAGCAGTGCCGCCCCGGAGGGCACTAATGAAAAACTGTTTTTT
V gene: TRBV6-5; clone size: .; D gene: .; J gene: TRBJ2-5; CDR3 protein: CASRPTGPQETQYF; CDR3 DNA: TGTGCCAGCAGACCGACAGGTCCCCAAGAGACCCAGTACTTC